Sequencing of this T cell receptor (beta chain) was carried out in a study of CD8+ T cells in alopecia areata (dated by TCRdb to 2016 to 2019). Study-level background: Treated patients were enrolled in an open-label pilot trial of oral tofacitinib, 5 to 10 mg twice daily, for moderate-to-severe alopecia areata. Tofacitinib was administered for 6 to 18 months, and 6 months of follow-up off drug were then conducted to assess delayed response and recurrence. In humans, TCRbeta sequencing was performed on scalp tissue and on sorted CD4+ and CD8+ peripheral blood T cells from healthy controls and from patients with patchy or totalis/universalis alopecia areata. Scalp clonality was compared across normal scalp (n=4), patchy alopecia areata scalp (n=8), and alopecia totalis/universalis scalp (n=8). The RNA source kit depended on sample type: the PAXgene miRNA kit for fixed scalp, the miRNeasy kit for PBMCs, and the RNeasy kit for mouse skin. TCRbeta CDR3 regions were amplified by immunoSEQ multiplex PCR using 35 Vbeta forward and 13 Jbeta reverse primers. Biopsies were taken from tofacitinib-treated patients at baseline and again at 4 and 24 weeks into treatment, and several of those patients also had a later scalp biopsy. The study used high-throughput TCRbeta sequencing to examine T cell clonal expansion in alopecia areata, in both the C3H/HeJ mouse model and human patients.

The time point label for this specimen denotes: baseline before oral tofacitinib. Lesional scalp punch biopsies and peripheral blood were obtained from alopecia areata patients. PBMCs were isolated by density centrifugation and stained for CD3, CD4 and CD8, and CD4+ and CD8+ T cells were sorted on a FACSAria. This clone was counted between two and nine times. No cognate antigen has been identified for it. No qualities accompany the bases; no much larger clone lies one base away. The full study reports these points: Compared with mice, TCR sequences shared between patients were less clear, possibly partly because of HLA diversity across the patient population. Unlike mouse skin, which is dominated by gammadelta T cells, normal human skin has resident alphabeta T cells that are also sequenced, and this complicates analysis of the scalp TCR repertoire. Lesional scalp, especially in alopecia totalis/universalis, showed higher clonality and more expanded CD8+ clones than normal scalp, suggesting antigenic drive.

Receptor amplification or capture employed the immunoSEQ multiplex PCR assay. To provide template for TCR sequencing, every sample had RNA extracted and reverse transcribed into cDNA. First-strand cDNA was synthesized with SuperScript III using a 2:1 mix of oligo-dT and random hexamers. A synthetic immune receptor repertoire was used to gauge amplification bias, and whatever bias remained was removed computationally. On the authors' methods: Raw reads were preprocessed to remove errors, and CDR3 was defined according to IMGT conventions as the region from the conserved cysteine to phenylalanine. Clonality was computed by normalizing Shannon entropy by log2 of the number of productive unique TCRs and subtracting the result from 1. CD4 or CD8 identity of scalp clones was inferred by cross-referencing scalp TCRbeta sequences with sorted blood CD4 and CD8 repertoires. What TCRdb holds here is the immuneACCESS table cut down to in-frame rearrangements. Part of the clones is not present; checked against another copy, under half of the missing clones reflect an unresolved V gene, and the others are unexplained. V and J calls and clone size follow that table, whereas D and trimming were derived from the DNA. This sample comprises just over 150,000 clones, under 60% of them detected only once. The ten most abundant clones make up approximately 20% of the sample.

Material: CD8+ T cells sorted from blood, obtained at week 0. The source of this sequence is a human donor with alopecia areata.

The DNA reads TGCAGCGTTTCTGGACTGGAAAGCTCCTACGAGCAGTACTTC. Translated, this is CSVSGLESSYEQYF. The chain employs TRBV29-1 and TRBJ2-7; the D gene is perhaps TRBD2, on 5 matching bases. The CDR3 measures 14 amino acids from cysteine to phenylalanine. Only CDR3 DNA remains: 42 bases, in frame from the first base. V is shortened by 5 bases, J by 0 bases, and the region joining them spans 14 bases. The germline V gene gives CDR1 as SQVTM and CDR2 as ANQGSEA.